Listed below are T cell receptor beta chains from one sample, sequenced in a study of T cell responses to AZD1222 COVID-19 vaccine. Sequenced by immunoSEQ multiplex PCR; TCRdb stores in-frame clones only, minus some. The sample lists 84,000 or so clones; around 90% were seen once. Here the sequenced sample was peripheral blood, taken on day 0 of AZD1222 vaccination. The receptors come from an adult in good health. The conserved cysteine and the conserved F or W are not part of the CDR3 here. A clone size is listed for some rows: how often the clone was seen (once, few, many), or a class if it is expanded.

>.|TRBV7-3
ASSPKPGVVNTEAF
>.|TRBV19
ASGDQGYSNQPQH
>once|TRBV2
ASSVFFGVGNTIY
>.|TRBV2
ASQRPGHENEKLF
>once|TRBV6-5
ASRRQGPGELF
>.|TRBV6-5
ASKQGADNSPLH
>.|TRBV19
ASLGAHQPQH
>.|TRBV6-5
ASSGGPRKTQY
>.|TRBV5-8
ASSLVRQSSSYNEQF
>.|TRBV29-1
SVEDDRGRTEAF
>.|TRBV12-3/TRBV12-4
ASNSGSGETQY
>.|TRBV30
ACTQGSSNQPQH
>.|TRBV27
ASSASYNEQF
>once|TRBV4-3
ASSQDQQTYEQY
>few|TRBV23-1
ASSKNSGGNQPQH
>.|TRBV11-2
ASSSYGVGPGTEAF
>.|TRBV5-8
ASSSKAGPRNQPQH
>.|TRBV4-2
ASSQGVIGNQPQH
>.|TRBV6-5
ASSYGWNSNQPQH
>.|TRBV6-5
ASSSNPGQGAYGYT
>.|TRBV6-5
ASRPTGIHYGYT
>.|TRBV12-3/TRBV12-4
ASSLGPDREAF
>.|TRBV25-1
ASSEREGNQETQY
>.|TRBV12-3/TRBV12-4
ASSSNLVDEQF
>few|TRBV4-3
ASSQVAGNTGELF
>.|TRBV15
ATSREGETEAF
>.|TRBV19
ASSIGGSWNTEAF
>.|TRBV18
ASSPLPPGTGGEYSPLH
>.|TRBV7-2
ASSFYRGAGELF
>.|TRBV19
ASSSDSWNQPQH
>.|TRBV6-5
ASSYSDHRSPLH
>once|TRBV12-5
ASGRGEANEKLF
>.|TRBV11-2
ASSSGEKLF
>.|TRBV3-1/TRBV3-2
ASSQDPSYNEQF
>few|TRBV10-2
ASSEGGYTYEQY
>.|TRBV2
ASTPPNTGELF
>once|TRBV7-3
ASSLGGTSVTSTDTQY
>.|TRBV19
ASSSASGGDNEQF
>.|TRBV6-6
ASSRQGYTEAF
>.|TRBV9
ASSAFGQYEQY
>few|TRBV14
ASSQWSGNTIY
>.|TRBV27
ATMGLYGYT
>.|TRBV6-2/TRBV6-3
ASSPISGGRSSYEQY